This passage covers 4 T cell receptor beta chains from one sample sequenced in a study of beta chain features in type 1 diabetes. Study-wide findings and caveats: Moderately but significantly shorter TCRB CDR3s were found in Type 1 diabetes patients in all four CD4+ subsets.

Antigen specificity for these receptors is unknown. The isolated RNA, all of it, was reverse transcribed, so expressed TCRB transcripts were what got sequenced. Sequencing was performed with immunoSEQ multiplex PCR; in TCRdb, only in-frame clones are kept and a portion is missing. The table includes hundreds of thousands of clones, 10% to 15% detected once. Sequencing was done on a sample of naive CD4+ T cells from blood. Source of these receptors: a young woman with type 1 diabetes.

V and J are TRBV18 and TRBJ2-5; 7 bases fit TRBD2. V lost 3 bases to trimming and J lost 2 bases; unmatched junction nucleotides: 9. This CDR3 has 16 residues. CDR1 KGHSH and CDR2 LQKENI come from the germline V gene. This CDR3 reads CASSPTGGRVQETQYF. The CDR3 region has the DNA TGTGCCAGCTCACCGACTGGCGGGAGAGTTCAAGAGACCCAGTACTTC.

This clone was detected a few times. The chain combines TRBV5-4 with TRBJ1-4; TRBD1 aligns across 9 bases. V gave up 4 bases and J gave up 7 bases; unmatched junction bases: 8. The CDR3 has 15 residues. Germline loops: CDR1 SGHNT, CDR2 YYREEE (reference sequence). In DNA, the CDR3 is TGTGCCAGCAGCCAGGGACAGGGACGGGGTGAAAAACTGTTTTTT. Translating gives CASSQGQGRGEKLFF.

This rearrangement joins TRBV6-1 to TRBJ2-7; no clear D. The CDR3 covers 13 residues. With 6 bases removed from V and 0 bases from J, the gap between germline ends came to 9 bases. CDR1 and CDR2 (germline): MNHNS, SASEGT. CDR3 sequence (DNA): TGTGCCAGCAGGATACTGAGCTCCTACGAGCAGTACTTC. Its translation: CASRILSSYEQYF.

This clone showed up just a few times. The chain joins TRBV25-1 to TRBJ2-3; 7 bases are shared with TRBD1. Per the germline V gene, CDR1 is MGHDK and CDR2 is SYGVNS. This CDR3 is 16 amino acids long. Trimming at V came to 2 bases and at J to 0 bases, leaving 5 bases not matched to a gene. CDR3 sequence reads: CASSEQTGVSTDTQYF. CDR3 DNA sequence: TGTGCCAGCAGTGAACAAACAGGGGTTAGCACAGATACGCAGTATTTT.